These 27 T cell receptor beta chains originate from one sample sequenced in a study of blood T cells in healthy people across ages. Through a sample-barcoded 5' primer and a J-beta primer mix, a second PCR was run for roughly 7 to 11 cycles. TCRdb reprocessed the 5' RACE reads with MiXCR, giving one entry per CDR3 protein. The repertoire holds roughly 800,000 distinct CDR3 sequences, roughly 64% seen once, with roughly 22% in the top ten. The specimen was blood. The receptors shown here come from a man aged 25-45 years in good health.

This rearrangement joins TRBV29-1 to TRBJ2-2; D possibly corresponds to TRBD1 (5 bases). CDR1 is SQVTM, CDR2 ANQGSEA, per germline. CDR3 length: 13 residues. With 3 bases removed from V and 4 bases from J, the gap between germline ends came to 9 bases. The CDR3 protein is CSVDFRATGELFF. The CDR3, as DNA: TGCAGCGTTGATTTCAGGGCCACCGGGGAGCTGTTTTTT.

The V gene is TRBV6-1, the J gene TRBJ1-6; TRBD1 might be the D (6 bases). CDR1 and CDR2 (germline): MNHNS, SASEGT. The CDR3 sequence is 14 residues long. V lost 6 bases and J lost 16, with 22 bases in between. The chain's CDR3 is CASRTGTNNSRLHF. CDR3 nucleotide sequence: TGTGCCAGCAGAACCGGGACAAACAATTCAAGACTCCACTTT.

This clonotype was recorded a few times. The chain is built from TRBV7-9 and TRBJ2-1; 8 nucleotides agree with TRBD2. The CDR3 loop spans 15 amino acids. V gave up 2 bases and J gave up 9 bases; unmatched junction bases: 9. Looked up from germline, CDR1 is SEHNR and CDR2 is FQNEAQ (reference sequence). CDR3 sequence reads: CASSLLWRGDGEQFF. The CDR3 DNA reads TGTGCCAGCAGCTTACTCTGGCGGGGGGATGGTGAGCAGTTCTTC.

This clonotype appeared a few times. The gene calls are TRBV28 and TRBJ1-2; 7 bases map to TRBD1. The CDR3 is made up of 13 amino acids. Trimming cost V 8 bases and J 4 bases; bases outside gene matches: 7. From germline, CDR1 is MDHEN and CDR2 SYDVKM. The CDR3 reads CASGDRAPYGYTF. CDR3 nucleotide sequence: TGTGCCAGCGGCGACAGGGCTCCCTATGGCTACACCTTC.

This clonotype showed up just a few times. The rearrangement uses TRBV6-2 or TRBV6-3 and TRBJ2-1, with 7 bases fitting TRBD1. The CDR3 totals 15 residues. Unmatched junction bases numbered 11, after V lost 8 bases and J lost 4 bases. Germline values: CDR1 MNHEY, CDR2 SVGEGT. In DNA, the CDR3 is TGTGCCAGCCGGGCCCGACAGGGCTTGTACAATGAGCAGTTCTTC. This translates into CASRARQGLYNEQFF.

There are a few counts of this clonotype. The chain recombines TRBV5-1 with TRBJ2-7; D is perhaps TRBD1 or TRBD2 (5 bases each). The CDR3 covers 14 residues. Looked up from germline, CDR1 is SGHRS and CDR2 is YFSETQ. Trimming left V 1 base short and J 5 bases short, with 13 bases between. DNA of the CDR3: TGCGCCAGCAGCTTGAGAGGGACCCCCAACGAGCAGTACTTC. This translates into CASSLRGTPNEQYF.

The V and J genes are TRBV3-1 and TRBJ2-4; 8 bases fit TRBD2. The DNA matches TRBJ2-7 better at its end, which makes the J call doubtful. CDR1 LGHDT and CDR2 YNNKEL come from the germline V gene (reference sequence). CDR3 size: 15 residues. The CDR3 DNA is TGTGCCAGCAGTCAAACCGGGACTAGTAGCTACGAGCAGTACTTC. It translates to CASSQTGTSSYEQYF.

This clonotype showed up just once. This chain connects TRBV7-3 to TRBJ2-1; TRBD2 matches 9 bases. Unmatched junction bases numbered 5, after V lost 1 base and J lost 10 bases. The CDR3 length is 14 residues. Germline assignment: CDR1 SGHTA and CDR2 FQGTGA. The CDR3 here is CASSLRASGNEQFF. The CDR3 nucleotides read TGTGCCAGCAGCTTAAGAGCTAGCGGGAACGAGCAGTTCTTC.

The chain carries TRBV5-1 and TRBJ2-1, with D possibly TRBD2 on 6 matching bases. The CDR3 extends over 16 amino acids. CDR1 and CDR2 from the germline V gene are SGHRS and YFSETQ. The ends were cut back, 6 bases at V and 5 bases at J, with 21 bases in the middle. The CDR3 protein is CASNPLGAGNHNEQFF. CDR3 DNA: TGCGCCAGCAACCCCCTCGGGGCGGGGAACCACAATGAGCAGTTCTTC.

This clonotype has only a few counts. The chain carries TRBV9 and TRBJ2-7, with D tentatively TRBD1 or TRBD2 (6 bases each). Germline V lookup: CDR1 SGDLS, CDR2 YYNGEE. Trimming stripped 1 base from V and 2 bases from J, with 13 bases between. The CDR3 loop spans 15 amino acids. CDR3 nucleotide sequence: TGTGCCAGCAGCGTAAGAGGGGGGAGTACCTACGAGCAGTACTTC. Translating gives CASSVRGGSTYEQYF.

The genes are TRBV28 and TRBJ2-3; possibly TRBD1 or TRBD2 for D (5 bases each). Per the germline V gene, CDR1 is MDHEN and CDR2 is SYDVKM. The germline V and J ends were trimmed by 7 bases and 3 bases, with 20 bases remaining between them. The CDR3 spans 16 residues. CDR3 sequence reads: CASTLTRGRGTDTQYF. In DNA form, the CDR3 reads TGTGCCAGCACCCTCACGAGGGGAAGGGGAACAGATACGCAGTATTTT. Full variable domain (rest looked up from reference TRBV28 and TRBJ2-3): DVKVTQSSRYLVKRTGEKVFLECVQDMDHENMFWYRQDPGLGLRLIYFSYDVKMKEKGDIPEGYSVSREKKERFSLILESASTNQTSMYLCASTLTRGRGTDTQYFGPGTRLTVL.

This clonotype was observed a few times. The chain couples TRBV15 to TRBJ2-3, with D possibly matching TRBD2 (5 bases). Germline loops: CDR1 LNHNV, CDR2 YYDKDF (reference sequence). V lost 5 bases to trimming and J lost 3 bases, with 9 bases between them. The CDR3 covers 13 residues. For the CDR3, the DNA is TGTGCCACCAGCCCCCGGAGGACAGATACGCAGTATTTT. It is translated as CATSPRRTDTQYF.

The chain links TRBV5-8 to TRBJ2-7; 7 bases agree with TRBD1. J lost 3 bases, V lost 3 bases, and 9 bases had no gene match. The CDR3 totals 15 residues. Looked up from germline, CDR1 is SGHTS and CDR2 is YDEGEE. The CDR3 DNA reads as TGTGCCAGCAGCTCGCCGACAGGGTCAATCTACGAGCAGTACTTC. This encodes CASSSPTGSIYEQYF.

This clonotype was observed a handful of times. This chain uses TRBV6-5 with TRBJ2-5, with 14 positions matching TRBD2. J was trimmed by 4 bases and V by 5 bases; bases with no gene match: 6. The CDR3 has 16 amino acids. CDR1 MNHEY and CDR2 SVGAGI come from the germline V gene. CDR3 protein: CASSLFGLAGGETQYF. The CDR3 DNA reads TGTGCCAGCAGTCTATTCGGACTAGCGGGGGGAGAGACCCAGTACTTC.

This clonotype has just a few counts. Relative to the germline gene, one junction end is altered; a read error may explain this. The chain is built from TRBV3-1 and TRBJ2-3; D gene ambiguous. The CDR3 contains 12 residues. CDR1 is LGHDT, CDR2 YNNKEL, per germline (reference sequence). This chain's CDR3 is CASGQGTDTQYF. CDR3 bases: TGTGCCAGCGGCCAAGGGACAGATACGCAGTATTTT.

The V call is TRBV5-1, the J call TRBJ2-1; 7 bases agree with TRBD1. The CDR3 contains 14 residues. V gave up 7 bases and J gave up 2 bases; unmatched junction bases: 6. In germline, CDR1 is SGHRS, CDR2 YFSETQ. In nucleotides, the CDR3 is TGCGCCAGCCGCTACGGGACAGCCTACAATGAGCAGTTCTTC. It yields the protein CASRYGTAYNEQFF.

The chain has TRBV5-1 and TRBJ2-1; D gene uncertain. The CDR3 is made up of 12 amino acids. Trimming cost V 4 bases and J 9 bases, with 11 bases left between them. In germline, CDR1 is SGHRS, CDR2 YFSETQ. CDR3 nucleotide sequence: TGCGCCAGCAGCCCCGAGTCGGGTGAGCAGTTCTTC. This codes for CASSPESGEQFF.

This clonotype was detected only once. The chain links TRBV10-3 to TRBJ2-7, with D tentatively TRBD1 (7 bases). The J call may be in error: the DNA end matches TRBJ2-5 better. The CDR3 covers 13 residues. The germline gives CDR1 ENHRY, CDR2 SYGVKD. CDR3 sequence reads: CAIRGDQGGTQYF. DNA of the CDR3: TGTGCCATCAGGGGGGACCAGGGGGGGACCCAGTACTTC.

The chain has TRBV12-3 or TRBV12-4 and TRBJ2-1, with unresolved D. This CDR3 has 11 amino acids. V was trimmed by 3 bases and J by 13 bases, leaving 10 bases between them. CDR3 bases: TGTGCCAGCAGTTTTGAAGCTGCACAGTTCTTC. Its translation is CASSFEAAQFF.

This clonotype showed up just a few times. The rearrangement uses TRBV28 and TRBJ2-4; the D is unclear. V was clipped by 4 bases and J by 0 bases, with 13 bases between them. The CDR3 has 16 residues. From germline, CDR1 is MDHEN and CDR2 SYDVKM. The CDR3 nucleotides read TGTGCCAGCAGTTCAACCTCAACTCTAGCCAAAAACATTCAGTACTTC. This sequence encodes CASSSTSTLAKNIQYF.

This sequence joins TRBV2 and TRBJ2-3; tentative D call: TRBD2 (6 bases). Trimming took 4 bases from V and 1 from J, leaving 9 bases between them. In germline, CDR1 is SNHLY, CDR2 FYNNEI. The CDR3 consists of 14 residues. CDR3 nucleotides: TGTGCCAGCAGTGCCCAGCGGGGCACAGATACGCAGTATTTT. Amino acids: CASSAQRGTDTQYF.

The CDR3 spells CASSLVGRDTEAFF. In nucleotides, the CDR3 is TGTGCCAGCAGTTTAGTGGGCAGGGACACTGAAGCTTTCTTT. This chain joins TRBV27 and TRBJ1-1; weak D call: TRBD1 (5 bases). V dropped 2 bases and J dropped 3 bases, with 10 bases sitting between them. Germline V CDR1 and CDR2: MNHEY, SMNVEV (reference sequence). The CDR3 consists of 14 residues.

In this sample, this clonotype turned up a few times. The chain links TRBV4-1 to TRBJ2-3, with D unclear. The germline CDR1 and CDR2 sequences are MGHRA and YSYEKL. Trimming stripped 5 bases from V and 1 base from J, with 13 bases between. This CDR3 has 15 amino acids. The CDR3 is CASSLGPGGTDTQYF. The CDR3 DNA is TGCGCCAGCAGCTTAGGACCTGGCGGCACAGATACGCAGTATTTT.

V usage is TRBV20-1 and J usage is TRBJ1-5, with D possibly matching TRBD1 (6 bases). In germline, CDR1 is DFQATT, CDR2 SNEGSKA (reference sequence). The CDR3 covers 13 residues. V lost 3 bases and J lost 7, with 13 bases in between. The CDR3, as DNA: TGCAGTGCTAGTCCGGGACAACAACAGCCCCAGCATTTT. Amino acid sequence: CSASPGQQQPQHF.

The chain joins TRBV4-2 to TRBJ2-6; 8 bases align to TRBD1. Germline assignment: CDR1 LGHNA and CDR2 YNFKEQ. Germline trimming cut 8 bases from V and 0 bases from J; bases unmatched to any gene: 6. The CDR3 loop spans 16 amino acids. As DNA, the CDR3 is TGTGCCAGCGAGACAGGGGTCCCCTCTGGGGCCAACGTCCTGACTTTC. Its protein is CASETGVPSGANVLTF.

This chain links TRBV20-1 with TRBJ2-1; 11 nucleotides match TRBD2. Germline assignment: CDR1 DFQATT and CDR2 SNEGSKA (reference sequence). The CDR3 consists of 14 residues. V was pared by 6 bases and J by 7 bases, with 8 bases of the junction left unmatched. CDR3 nucleotide sequence: TGCAGTGCCCACACTAGCGGGGGCCGGAATGAGCAGTTCTTC. It translates to CSAHTSGGRNEQFF.

V gene TRBV6-5 combines with J gene TRBJ2-4; D remains unclear. The J call may be wrong; the DNA end is better matched by TRBJ2-5. CDR1 MNHEY and CDR2 SVGAGI come from the germline V gene. The CDR3 consists of 15 residues. The CDR3 DNA follows: TGTGCCAGCAGAAGGTCGGTCCTCACGCAAGAGACCCAGTACTTC. This gives the protein CASRRSVLTQETQYF.